The TCR beta chain described here comes from a study of blood T cells in healthy people across ages (dated by TCRdb to about 2015). Describing the broader study: Template switching captured roughly one uniquely barcoded TCR beta cDNA molecule per two T cells in model experiments. For two donors (one aged 18 to 30 and one aged 80 or older), the study analyzed two additional independent replicas of 1 million unique cDNA reads from the same blood draw. Donors of different ages were randomly distributed across sequencing lanes to avoid experimental bias. To track age-related changes in TCR beta repertoire diversity, the study relied on deep sequencing normalized with unique cDNA molecular identifiers. Donors were grouped into four age groups: young (average 16 years), middle-aged (roughly 37), aged (around 60) and long-lived (over 80).

What the authors observed across the whole study: Conclusive comparison of naive and antigen-experienced compartments was prevented by the profiling of bulk unsorted PBMCs. Total diversity estimates from one million sequenced T cells were considered lower bounds and underestimates. The CMV infection status of donors was not known, potentially confounding age-related changes in expanded clonotypes. Compared with the aged group, the long-lived group had more naive CD4+ T cells, fewer expanded clones and increased TCR diversity, a pattern suggesting age selection. As age increased, observed TCR beta diversity per million T cells dropped in a roughly linear way, and a significant reduction was already evident by age 40. There was a strong correlation between observed TCR beta diversity and the percentage of naive T cells measured by flow cytometry.

The donors were under 40 Caucasian individuals from Russia, aged 6 to 90 years, who were systemically healthy. Each donor gave ten milliliters of peripheral blood, drawn into EDTA-treated Vacutainer tubes. Ficoll-Paque density-gradient centrifugation was used to isolate PBMCs, with at least 6.5 million per sample. Trizol reagent was used to extract total RNA from the PBMCs, yielding at least 5.5 micrograms per sample. The percentages of naive CD45RAhigh/CD27high T cells were determined by flow cytometry on a PBMC aliquot from every donor. The receptor library was made with 5' RACE. TCRdb shows the sequencer as Illumina HiSeq 2500. A second 7 to 11 cycle PCR used a sample-barcoded 5' primer and a J-beta primer mix. A unique molecular identifier was introduced onto each TCR beta cDNA molecule by a template-switch 5' adaptor carrying 12 random nucleotides. Each sample yielded at least 2.5 million CDR3-containing paired-end reads. First-strand cDNA synthesis was performed from all RNA using the Mint cDNA synthesis kit, with priming by a TRBC-specific oligonucleotide. All cDNA was treated with uracil-DNA glycosylase and then went through a first 18-cycle PCR with the universal primers M1SS and BC2_uni_R. The paper's processing steps were these. For normalization, 1 million high-quality reads were randomly selected from each sample, with every read carrying a distinct molecular identifier. Instead of being binned into consensus sequences, reads that shared molecular identifiers were thrown out. CDR3 identification, clonotype clustering and error correction used MiTCR with a Q25 quality threshold and the strictest error-elimination algorithm. A nonparametric unseen species model with Euler transformation was used to estimate lower-bound total TCR beta diversity. TCRdb reran the public reads through fastp at Q25 and MiXCR, keeping productive beta chains. Rows are unified per CDR3 protein, each entry keeping the most common DNA and genes. It is TCRdb's table, rather than the study itself, that gives the V and J calls and clone size. The sample table holds more than 650,000 distinct CDR3 sequences, of which 22% were seen once. The ten largest account for around a fifth of the sample.

In this sample, this clonotype turned up a few times. Its antigen remains unidentified. Base qualities are not recorded, but no much larger clone differs from it by a single base. The CDR3 spans 13 residues, from the cysteine through the phenylalanine. CDR3 DNA only is kept here, 39 bases in frame from base 1. For this chain, trimming is 8 bases at the V end and 2 bases at the J end, and the number of junction bases without a gene match is 5. The germline V gene supplies CDR1 SGHRS and CDR2 YFSETQ. This sequence uses TRBV5-1 and TRBJ2-3; 7 central bases correspond to TRBD1. This receptor was identified in a man between 65 and 85 years old in good health. Material for sequencing was blood. The DNA is as follows: TGCGCCAGTGGACAGGAAGCCACAGATACGCAGTATTTT. Translated, this is CASGQEATDTQYF.